Sequencing of this TCR beta chain was carried out in a study of CD8 T cells in Susac syndrome. Across the whole study: Among the sequenced Susac syndrome patients, roughly 6 had active disease while about eight were in remission.

On this clonotype itself: The antigen remains undetermined.

The CDR3 covers 11 residues. Germline loops: CDR1 LNHDA, CDR2 SQIVND (reference sequence). V was pared by 4 bases and J by 10 bases, with 10 bases between. Study-wide points: There were approximately 15 Susac-specific public clones in total CD8+ repertoires and a few in CD8+ TEMRA repertoires. The study's TCR sequencing and HLA analysis covered a relatively small number of individuals, and the study acknowledged this.

Reverse transcription of roughly 0.5 to 1 ug RNA was performed with random hexamers. Across 54 Vbeta and 13 Jbeta, immunoSEQ multiplex PCR amplified TCR beta CDR3. TCRdb analysed the immunoSEQ multiplex PCR reads with MiXCR anew, one entry per CDR3 protein. This sample yields roughly 130,000 distinct CDR3 sequences, of which 85% to 95% are seen a single time; roughly 0.29% belongs to the top ten. The J gene is TRBJ1-1, the V gene TRBV19; D is ambiguous. Material for sequencing was CD8+ T cells from PBMCs. The TCR sequence derives from a human donor with Susac syndrome. The CDR3 region is CASSNSLGAFF. CDR3 sequence (DNA): TGTGCCAGTAGTAACAGCCTTGGAGCTTTCTTT.